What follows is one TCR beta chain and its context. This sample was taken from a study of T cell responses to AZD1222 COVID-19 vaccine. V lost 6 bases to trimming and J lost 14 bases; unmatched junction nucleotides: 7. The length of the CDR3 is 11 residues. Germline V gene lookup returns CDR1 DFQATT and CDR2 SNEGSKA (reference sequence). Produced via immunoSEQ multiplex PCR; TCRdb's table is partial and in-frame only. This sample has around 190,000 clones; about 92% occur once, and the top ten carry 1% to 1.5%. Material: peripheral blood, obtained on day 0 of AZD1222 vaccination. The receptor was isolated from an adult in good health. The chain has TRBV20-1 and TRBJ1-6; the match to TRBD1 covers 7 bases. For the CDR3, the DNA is TGCAGTGCGCCTCTGGACAGGACCCTCCACTTT. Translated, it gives CSAPLDRTLHF.